This paragraph covers one T cell receptor (beta chain) sequence. Here immunoSEQ multiplex PCR was the method, and the copy in TCRdb shows in-frame clones only, minus some. The sample carries tens of thousands of clones, approximately 84% recorded once. The data were taken from a study of OX40 agonist ivuxolimab in advanced cancers. Study information: Patients were treated with ivuxolimab, an agonistic anti-OX40 (CD134) antibody. Melanoma, hepatocellular carcinoma, head and neck or renal cell cancer occurred in dose-escalation patients.

In germline, CDR1 is SQVTM, CDR2 ANQGSEA. There are 13 residues in the CDR3. V gave up 2 bases and J gave up 6 bases, with 11 bases separating them. This specimen was CD4+ or CD8+ T cells sorted from blood, taken in a trial of the OX40 agonist ivuxolimab. The chain couples TRBV29-1 to TRBJ1-5, with D unclear. This TCR was sampled from an adult with an advanced solid tumor such as melanoma, head and neck, liver or kidney cancer. CDR3 nucleotides: TGCAGCGTTGAATTGCAGCTCGGTCAGCCCCAGCATTTT. The encoded protein is CSVELQLGQPQHF.